This section outlines one T cell receptor beta chain sequence together with its context. Its specificity is unknown. The study ran its PCR with 60 Vbeta and 13 Jbeta primers. This table comes from immunoSEQ multiplex PCR, and its TCRdb copy is limited to in-frame clones, with some not included. The data hold under 200,000 clones, with under 80% observed a single time. V dropped 5 bases and J dropped 3 bases, with 23 bases sitting between them. This CDR3 spans 17 amino acids. Looked up from germline, CDR1 is MGHRA and CDR2 is YSYEKL. The sample belongs to a study of cytomegalovirus exposure and HLA in healthy donors. Background on the study: Early released data comprised tens of millions of unique TCRs from HLA-typed donors. Study-wide points: The authors listed over 150 TCR beta chains as cytomegalovirus-associated. Later analysis showed TCR association rates varying by HLA locus, highest for DRB1 and lowest for HLA-C.

Unrecorded immune exposure was likely among donors, who were nominally healthy when sampled. This TCR was sampled from a man aged 35 to 55 in good health and CMV-seronegative. The chain employs TRBV4-1 and TRBJ2-7, with a tentative D call TRBD2 (7 bases). Sample: PBMCs. CDR3: CASSATGLDGGHYEQYF. CDR3 DNA sequence: TGCGCCAGCAGCGCCACCGGACTAGACGGGGGGCACTACGAGCAGTACTTC.